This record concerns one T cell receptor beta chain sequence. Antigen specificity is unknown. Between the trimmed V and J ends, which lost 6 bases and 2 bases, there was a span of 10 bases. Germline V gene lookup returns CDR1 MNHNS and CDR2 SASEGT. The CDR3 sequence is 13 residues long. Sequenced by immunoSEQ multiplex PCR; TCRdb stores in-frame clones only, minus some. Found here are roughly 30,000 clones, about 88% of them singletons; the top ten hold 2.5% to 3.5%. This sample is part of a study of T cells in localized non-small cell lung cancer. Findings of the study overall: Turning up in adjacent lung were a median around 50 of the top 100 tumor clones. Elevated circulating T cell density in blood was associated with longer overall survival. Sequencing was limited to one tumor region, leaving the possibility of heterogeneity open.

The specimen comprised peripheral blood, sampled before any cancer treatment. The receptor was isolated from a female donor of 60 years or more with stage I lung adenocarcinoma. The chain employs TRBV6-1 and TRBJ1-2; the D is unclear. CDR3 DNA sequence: TGTGCCAGCAGGGACGGACTAAACTATGGCTACACCTTC. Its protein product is CASRDGLNYGYTF.